These 27 T cell receptor beta chains came from one sample sequenced in a study of response to subunit inactivated influenza vaccine. A single record per CDR3 protein comes from TCRdb applying MiXCR to the RT-PCR reads. The sample lists about 240,000 distinct CDR3 sequences, about 12% occurring once. The sample consisted of non-naive T cells sorted from PBMCs, taken approximately 15 days before vaccination. The receptor set was obtained from a man aged 50-60 years who received an inactivated influenza vaccine.

This clonotype occurred a few times. This chain joins TRBV6-1 and TRBJ2-1; a possible D gene is TRBD2 (5 bases). Germline CDR1 reads MNHNS; CDR2 reads SASEGT. Trimming pared 4 bases from V and 7 bases from J, leaving 14 bases between. The CDR3 runs 14 residues. CDR3 region: CASSGTRSRNEQFF. The CDR3 nucleotides read TGTGCCAGCAGTGGAACTAGAAGCCGGAATGAGCAGTTCTTC.

This clonotype was seen a handful of times. This chain uses TRBV11-2 with TRBJ2-2; D not certain. CDR3 length equals 17 residues. CDR1 SGHAT and CDR2 FQNNGV come from the germline V gene. V was pared by 0 bases and J by 1 base, with 12 bases between. As DNA, the CDR3 is TGTGCCAGCAGCTTAGATTCGGGTAGTCGGAACACCGGGGAGCTGTTTTTT. It yields the protein CASSLDSGSRNTGELFF.

The chain combines TRBV30 with TRBJ2-1; possibly TRBD1 or TRBD2 for D (5 bases each). This CDR3 comprises 13 residues. V was shortened by 1 base and J by 3 bases, with 7 bases between the two germline ends. Germline V gene data show CDR1 as GTSNPN and CDR2 as SVGIG (reference sequence). This CDR3 is CAWSGGFYNEQFF. The CDR3 nucleotides are TGTGCCTGGAGTGGGGGGTTCTACAATGAGCAGTTCTTC.

This clonotype was observed many times. The V and J genes are TRBV7-2 and TRBJ1-5, with D unresolved. CDR1 SGHTA and CDR2 FQGNSA come from the germline V gene. CDR3 length: 16 amino acids. The V and J ends lost 1 base and 0 bases respectively, with 10 bases between them. Here the CDR3 DNA reads TGTGCCAGCAGCTTAGGGTCGGGGTTTAGCAATCAGCCCCAGCATTTT. This codes for CASSLGSGFSNQPQHF.

The chain links TRBV12-3 or TRBV12-4 to TRBJ1-2, with a possible D match to TRBD1 (6 bases). Deletions cut 2 bases from V and 2 bases from J, with 12 bases between. The CDR3 sequence is 15 residues long. This CDR3 is CASSLRAGANYGYTF. CDR3 nucleotide sequence: TGTGCCAGCAGTTTACGGGCAGGGGCGAACTATGGCTACACCTTC.

The rearrangement joins TRBV15 to TRBJ2-3; 7 bases map to TRBD1. The CDR3 runs 15 residues. CDR1 and CDR2 (germline): LNHNV, YYDKDF (reference sequence). V dropped 5 bases and J dropped 1; count of bases not matched to a gene: 6. The DNA for the CDR3 is TGTGCCACCAGCGGAAGACAGGGACGCACAGATACGCAGTATTTT. This codes for CATSGRQGRTDTQYF. The entire variable domain, with the rest obtained from reference TRBV15 and TRBJ2-3, is as follows: DAMVIQNPRYQVTQFGKPVTLSCSQTLNHNVMYWYQQKSSQAPKLLFHYYDKDFNNEADTPDNFQSRRPNTSFCFLDIRSPGLGDTAMYLCATSGRQGRTDTQYFGPGTRLTVL.

This sequence joins TRBV20-1 and TRBJ1-1, with D perhaps TRBD1 (6 bases). Trimming removed 7 bases from V and 6 bases from J, with 15 bases in between. Looked up from germline, CDR1 is DFQATT and CDR2 is SNEGSKA (reference sequence). This CDR3 is 12 amino acids long. For the CDR3, the DNA is TGCAGTGTAACAGGGATTCAGGCTGAAGCTTTCTTT. It codes for CSVTGIQAEAFF.

V usage is TRBV20-1 and J usage is TRBJ1-2; D uncertain. Germline CDR1 DFQATT, CDR2 SNEGSKA (reference sequence). V shed 7 bases and J shed 7 bases, with 19 bases lying between them. This CDR3 has 13 residues. CDR3 nucleotides: TGCAGTGGGGAGGATAGGTTATTGTGTGGCTACACCTTC. The encoded protein is CSGEDRLLCGYTF.

The chain carries TRBV7-8 and TRBJ1-4; D is unresolved. CDR1 SGHVS and CDR2 FQNEAQ come from the germline V gene. V lost 5 bases, J lost 5 bases, and 24 bases lay in between. CDR3 length equals 18 residues. As DNA, the CDR3 is TGTGCCAGCAGCCCTGGGCCCCCGAAACGTGATTTGAATGAAAAACTGTTTTTT. It codes for CASSPGPPKRDLNEKLFF.

This clonotype was detected only a few times. This sequence joins TRBV5-1 and TRBJ2-3; 9 bases align to TRBD2. The CDR3 length is 17 residues. V was pared by 4 bases and J by 5 bases, with 14 bases of the junction left unmatched. CDR1 SGHRS and CDR2 YFSETQ come from the germline V gene. The CDR3 DNA is TGCGCCAGCAGCCTCGGTAGTGCGGGGGGGTATGAAGATACGCAGTATTTT. Its protein product is CASSLGSAGGYEDTQYF.

The V gene is TRBV4-1, the J gene TRBJ2-2; 12 bases align to TRBD2. Germline assignment: CDR1 MGHRA and CDR2 YSYEKL. The V and J ends lost 4 bases and 6 bases, in that order; junction bases with no gene match: 3. CDR3 size: 15 residues. CDR3 DNA sequence: TGCGCCAGCAGCCCTAGCGGGGGGGCCCCCGGGGAGCTGTTTTTT. Translating gives CASSPSGGAPGELFF.

In this sample, this clonotype turned up many times. The rearrangement joins TRBV3-1 to TRBJ2-5, with D possibly being TRBD2 (6 bases). This CDR3 is built from 13 residues. The germline V gene has CDR1 LGHDT and CDR2 YNNKEL (reference sequence). V shed 4 bases and J shed 7 bases, with 13 bases lying between them. Here the CDR3 reads CASSPRSEGTQYF. In DNA form, the CDR3 reads TGTGCCAGCAGCCCACGTTCGGAGGGGACCCAGTACTTC.

This clonotype was observed a few times. The rearrangement joins TRBV5-1 to TRBJ2-3; 7 bases are a match to TRBD2. V lost 4 bases and J lost 4; bases outside the gene matches: 9. Per the germline V gene, CDR1 is SGHRS and CDR2 is YFSETQ. This CDR3 comprises 15 residues. In DNA, the CDR3 is TGCGCCAGCAGCCAACGCGGGAGTAGGTCAGATACGCAGTATTTT. Residues: CASSQRGSRSDTQYF. Full variable domain (missing parts from reference TRBV5-1 and TRBJ2-3): KAGVTQTPRYLIKTRGQQVTLSCSPISGHRSVSWYQQTPGQGLQFLFEYFSETQRNKGNFPGRFSGRQFSNSRSEMNVSTLELGDSALYLCASSQRGSRSDTQYFGPGTRLTVL.

The genes are TRBV7-9 and TRBJ1-1; D is ambiguous. This CDR3 is built from 13 residues. V lost 1 base, J lost 8 bases, and 11 bases lay in between. Germline assignment: CDR1 SEHNR and CDR2 FQNEAQ (reference sequence). The CDR3 loop reads CASSLELKGEAFF. CDR3 nucleotides: TGTGCCAGCAGCTTAGAATTGAAAGGAGAAGCTTTCTTT.

This clonotype was detected many times. This rearrangement joins TRBV15 to TRBJ2-3; D not resolved. CDR1 is LNHNV, CDR2 YYDKDF, per germline (reference sequence). The CDR3 spans 14 residues. V dropped 0 bases and J dropped 6 bases, with 10 bases sitting between them. The CDR3 nucleotides are TGTGCCACCAGCAGAGAATTTAGTGCGGATACGCAGTATTTT. Its translation: CATSREFSADTQYF.

This clonotype turned up a few times. The rearrangement uses TRBV11-1 and TRBJ1-2; the D is unclear. V shed 5 bases and J shed 2 bases, with 9 bases lying between them. The V gene's germline CDR1 is SGHAT and CDR2 FQDESV (reference sequence). This CDR3 has 13 residues. CDR3 amino acids: CASSPATNYGYTF. In DNA form, the CDR3 reads TGTGCCAGCAGCCCCGCGACAAACTATGGCTACACCTTC.

This clonotype was found many times. The chain joins TRBV5-1 to TRBJ2-2; D is uncertain. The germline CDR1 and CDR2 sequences are SGHRS and YFSETQ. The CDR3 contains 16 residues. V lost 0 bases to trimming and J lost 0 bases, with 9 bases between them. The CDR3 region is CASSLGGVPNTGELFF. The CDR3 DNA sequence: TGCGCCAGCAGCTTGGGTGGGGTTCCGAACACCGGGGAGCTGTTTTTT.

This clonotype was recorded at least ten times. The chain couples TRBV11-2 to TRBJ2-7, with D unresolved. Germline CDR1 SGHAT, CDR2 FQNNGV. Between the trimmed V and J ends, which lost 8 bases and 4 bases, there was a span of 9 bases. The CDR3 is 11 residues long. CDR3 amino acids: CASRGPYEQYF. In DNA form, the CDR3 reads TGTGCCAGCCGCGGACCTTACGAGCAGTACTTC.

In its sample, this clonotype was seen many times. The J gene is TRBJ2-7, the V gene TRBV20-1; TRBD1 matches 10 bases. This CDR3 has 13 residues. Looked up from germline, CDR1 is DFQATT and CDR2 is SNEGSKA (reference sequence). The ends lost 6 bases at V and 4 bases at J; junction bases unmatched: 6. The CDR3 DNA reads as TGCAGTGCCGACCGGGACAGGGGATACGAGCAGTACTTC. Protein product: CSADRDRGYEQYF.

The chain is built from TRBV14 and TRBJ1-2; D unclear. CDR3 length equals 13 residues. The ends were cut back, 4 bases at V and 7 bases at J, with 13 bases in the middle. CDR1 is SGHDN and CDR2 is FVKESK in the germline V gene. The CDR3 sequence: CASSLGPMIGYTF. The CDR3 DNA sequence: TGTGCCAGCAGCCTCGGGCCTATGATTGGCTACACCTTC.

Concerning this clonotype: A single base separates this from a much larger clone, so it may be a read error. The CDR3 carries no conserved terminal phenylalanine or tryptophan, so it likely arises from a read error. The chain uses TRBV9 and TRBJ2-7; D perhaps matches TRBD2 (6 bases). V lost 7 bases, J lost 3 bases, and 14 bases lay in between. CDR3 length: 13 amino acids. In germline, CDR1 is SGDLS, CDR2 YYNGEE. The CDR3 DNA follows: TGTGCCAGCTCGAGAGGAGGGCTCTACGAGCAGTACATC. Its protein is CASSRGGLYEQYI.

Details on this clonotype: A much larger clone is a single base away; this may be a read error. The chain has TRBV5-1 and TRBJ2-1, with a weak D call TRBD1 (6 bases). This CDR3 contains 12 residues. Per the germline V gene, CDR1 is SGHRS and CDR2 is YFSETQ. The CDR3 DNA is TGCGCCAACAGCTTGGCAGGGGCTATGGGGTTCTTC. Translated: CANSLAGAMGFF.

This chain uses TRBV6-2 or TRBV6-3 with TRBJ2-7; perhaps TRBD1 as D (5 bases). The CDR3 is 15 amino acids. The V gene lost 0 bases and the J gene lost 13 bases, with 22 bases spanning the gap. Germline lookup yields CDR1 MNHEY and CDR2 SVGEGT. CDR3 amino acids: CASSYSRGDSFWGYF. CDR3 coding DNA: TGTGCCAGCAGTTACTCGAGAGGCGACAGTTTTTGGGGCTACTTC.

This clonotype showed up many times. The chain is built from TRBV5-1 and TRBJ2-1; the D call may be TRBD1 or TRBD2 (6 bases each). The V end lost 0 bases, the J end lost 9 bases, and 19 bases lay between the germline ends. This CDR3 comprises 16 residues. Germline V gene data show CDR1 as SGHRS and CDR2 as YFSETQ. CDR3 residues: CASSLEGPTSRGEQFF. The CDR3 region has the DNA TGCGCCAGCAGCTTGGAGGGGCCTACTAGCAGGGGTGAGCAGTTCTTC. Using reference TRBV5-1 and TRBJ2-1 for the parts outside the CDR3, the full variable domain is KAGVTQTPRYLIKTRGQQVTLSCSPISGHRSVSWYQQTPGQGLQFLFEYFSETQRNKGNFPGRFSGRQFSNSRSEMNVSTLELGDSALYLCASSLEGPTSRGEQFFGPGTRLTVL.

This chain links TRBV5-1 with TRBJ2-3; TRBD2 is a possible D gene (6 bases). Trimming pared 4 bases from V and 2 bases from J, leaving 14 bases between. Per germline, CDR1 SGHRS and CDR2 YFSETQ. This CDR3 region has 15 residues. Here the CDR3 reads CASSHDGSATDTQYF. The CDR3 coding sequence is TGCGCCAGCAGCCACGACGGGAGTGCCACAGATACGCAGTATTTT.

There are many counts of this clonotype. This sequence joins TRBV4-2 and TRBJ2-1, with TRBD1 matching over 10 bases. Trimming removed 0 bases from V and 15 bases from J; junction bases left unmatched: 11. The CDR3 runs 15 residues. CDR1 is LGHNA, CDR2 YNFKEQ, per germline. CDR3: CASSQEGDRGPRRFF. Written as DNA, the CDR3 is TGTGCCAGCAGCCAAGAGGGAGACAGGGGGCCGAGGCGGTTCTTC.

The chain carries TRBV3-1 and TRBJ2-4, with a possible D match to TRBD1 (5 bases). Trimming removed 1 base from V and 9 bases from J, with 10 bases in between. The CDR3 has 13 amino acids. CDR1 LGHDT and CDR2 YNNKEL come from the germline V gene (reference sequence). The CDR3 reads CASSQAVRGIQYF. DNA for the CDR3: TGTGCCAGCAGCCAAGCGGTTAGGGGCATTCAGTACTTC.